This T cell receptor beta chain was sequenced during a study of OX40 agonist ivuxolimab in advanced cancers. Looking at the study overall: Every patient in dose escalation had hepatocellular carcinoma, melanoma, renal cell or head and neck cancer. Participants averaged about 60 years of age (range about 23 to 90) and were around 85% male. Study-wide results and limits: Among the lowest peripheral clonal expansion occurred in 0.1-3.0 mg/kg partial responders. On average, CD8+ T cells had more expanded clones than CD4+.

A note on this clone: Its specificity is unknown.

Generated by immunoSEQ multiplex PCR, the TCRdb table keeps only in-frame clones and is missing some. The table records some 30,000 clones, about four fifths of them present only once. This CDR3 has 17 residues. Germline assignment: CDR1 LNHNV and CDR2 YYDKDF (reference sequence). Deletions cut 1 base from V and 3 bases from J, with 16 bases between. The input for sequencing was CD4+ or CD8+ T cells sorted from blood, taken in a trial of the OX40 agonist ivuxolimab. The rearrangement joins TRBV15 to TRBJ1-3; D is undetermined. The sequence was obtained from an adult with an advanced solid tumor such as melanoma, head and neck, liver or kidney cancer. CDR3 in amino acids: CATSRGGPLIFGNTIYF. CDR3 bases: TGTGCCACCAGCAGAGGTGGCCCCCTTATTTTTGGAAACACCATATATTTT. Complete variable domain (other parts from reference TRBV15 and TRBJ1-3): DAMVIQNPRYQVTQFGKPVTLSCSQTLNHNVMYWYQQKSSQAPKLLFHYYDKDFNNEADTPDNFQSRRPNTSFCFLDIRSPGLGDTAMYLCATSRGGPLIFGNTIYFGEGSWLTVV.